One sample yielded the 2 T cell receptor beta chains listed below, sequenced in a study of blood T cell repertoires in COVID-19. The table came from immunoSEQ multiplex PCR; TCRdb's copy has only in-frame clones and leaves some out. This table holds some 48,000 clones, about 88% found once. The sample taken for sequencing was peripheral blood. Receptor source: a man between 65 and 85 years old with active COVID-19.

The V call is TRBV9, the J call TRBJ2-2; the D gene is possibly TRBD2 (5 bases). This CDR3 contains 14 residues. V lost 4 bases and J lost 5, with 12 bases in between. Germline V gene lookup returns CDR1 SGDLS and CDR2 YYNGEE. The CDR3 DNA is TGTGCCAGCAGCCACCAACCGGGAACCGGGGAGCTGTTTTTT. This codes for CASSHQPGTGELFF.

CDR3 region: CASSRDIQETQYF. The CDR3 nucleotides are TGTGCCAGCTCCCGGGACATCCAAGAGACCCAGTACTTC. The chain combines TRBV18 with TRBJ2-5, with D possibly matching TRBD1 (6 bases). The CDR3 is made up of 13 amino acids. Germline-derived CDR1 and CDR2 are KGHSH and LQKENI. V was shortened by 6 bases and J by 1 base, with 9 bases between the two germline ends.